This is a list of T cell receptor beta chains from one sample in a study of CD8 T cells in Susac syndrome. TCRdb passed the immunoSEQ multiplex PCR reads through MiXCR, listing each CDR3 protein once. The sample records some 120,000 distinct CDR3 sequences, 85% to 95% being singletons. The sample comprised CD8+ T cells from PBMCs. All receptors come from a human donor with multiple sclerosis. CDR3s include the opening cysteine and the closing phenylalanine or tryptophan. Each record gives: V gene, D gene, J gene, clone size, CDR3 DNA, CDR3 protein. The D gene is left open where the match is weak. Part of the rows lack a size; the others show once, few, many or a class for expanded clones.

>TRBV5-1|-|TRBJ1-6|-
TGCGCCAGCAGCTTGGCCGGCCAGGTCAATTCACCCCTCCACTTT
CASSLAGQVNSPLHF
>TRBV15|-|TRBJ2-5|once
TGTGCCACCAGCAGTAGGATGGAGTACCAAGAGACCCAGTACTTC
CATSSRMEYQETQYF
>TRBV28|-|TRBJ2-5|once
TGTGCCAGCAGTTTATCAGAGACCCAGTACTTC
CASSLSETQYF
>TRBV7-9|TRBD2|TRBJ2-3|once
TGTGCCAGCAGCCCCCCCCTTAGCGGGACAGATACGCAGTATTTT
CASSPPLSGTDTQYF
>TRBV28|-|TRBJ1-2|-
TGTGCCAGCAGTTTAGGTTTGGATTATCCTCTGAGCGGCTACACCTTC
CASSLGLDYPLSGYTF
>TRBV27|-|TRBJ2-5|-
TGTGCCAGCAGTCCTCCGGGACGCCTCCTGACCCAGTACTTC
CASSPPGRLLTQYF
>TRBV24-1|TRBD2|TRBJ2-1|-
TGTGCCACCAGTGATAAATTTACTAGCGGGAGTAGGGATGAGCAGTTCTTC
CATSDKFTSGSRDEQFF
>TRBV7-6|-|TRBJ2-2|-
TGTGCCAGCAGCTCAGACCGGAGCGTCACCGGGGAGCTGTTTTTT
CASSSDRSVTGELFF
>TRBV7-3|-|TRBJ1-2|-
TGTGCCAGCAGCCCCACCTCGGGACAACTCTATGGCTACACCTTC
CASSPTSGQLYGYTF
>TRBV5-6|TRBD1|TRBJ2-2|-
TGTGCCAGCAGCGTTGGGACAGACAACACCGGGGAGCTGTTTTTT
CASSVGTDNTGELFF
>TRBV7-3|TRBD1|TRBJ1-1|-
TGTGCCAGCAGCTACGGAGGGGGCAGGGGTGAAGCTTTCTTT
CASSYGGGRGEAFF
>TRBV6-6|-|TRBJ1-1|-
TGTGCCAGCAGTCCCCGGGACCCAGAGGAAGCTTTCTTT
CASSPRDPEEAFF
>TRBV7-9|-|TRBJ1-2|-
TGTGCCAGCAGCCACGTCGGGGAAAGCTATGGCTACACCTTC
CASSHVGESYGYTF
>TRBV19|-|TRBJ2-1|once
TGTGCCAGTAGCCCAGGGGTAGTCGGTGAGCAGTTCTTC
CASSPGVVGEQFF
>TRBV27|-|TRBJ2-1|-
TGTGCCAGCAGTTTATCGGCGAGCAATGAGCAGTTCTTC
CASSLSASNEQFF